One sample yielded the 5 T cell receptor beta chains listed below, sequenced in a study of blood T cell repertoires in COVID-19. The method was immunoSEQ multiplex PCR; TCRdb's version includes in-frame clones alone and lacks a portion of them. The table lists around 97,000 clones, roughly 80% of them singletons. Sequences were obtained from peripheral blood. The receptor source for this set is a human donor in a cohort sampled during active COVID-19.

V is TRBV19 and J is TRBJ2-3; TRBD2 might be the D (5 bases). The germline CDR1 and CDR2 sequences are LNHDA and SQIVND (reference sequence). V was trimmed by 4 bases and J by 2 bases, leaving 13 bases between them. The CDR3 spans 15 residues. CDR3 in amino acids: CASSTRTGNTDTQYF. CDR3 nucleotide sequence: TGTGCCAGTAGTACCCGGACGGGAAACACAGATACGCAGTATTTT.

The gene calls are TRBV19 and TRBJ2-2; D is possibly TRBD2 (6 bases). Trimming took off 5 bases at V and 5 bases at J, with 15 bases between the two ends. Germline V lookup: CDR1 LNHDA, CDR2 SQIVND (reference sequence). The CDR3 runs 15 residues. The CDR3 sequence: CASSARQEGTGELFF. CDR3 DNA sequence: TGTGCCAGTAGTGCCCGTCAGGAGGGGACCGGGGAGCTGTTTTTT.

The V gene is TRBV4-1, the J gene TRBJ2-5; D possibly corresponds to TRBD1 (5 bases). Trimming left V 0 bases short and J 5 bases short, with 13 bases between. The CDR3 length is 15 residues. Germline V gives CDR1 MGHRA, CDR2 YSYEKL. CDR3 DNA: TGCGCCAGCAGCCAAGAAGACCTTAAGGGGGAGACCCAGTACTTC. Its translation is CASSQEDLKGETQYF.

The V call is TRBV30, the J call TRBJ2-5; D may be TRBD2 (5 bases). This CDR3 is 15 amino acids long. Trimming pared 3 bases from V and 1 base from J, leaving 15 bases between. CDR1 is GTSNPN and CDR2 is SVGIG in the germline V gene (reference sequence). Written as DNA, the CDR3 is TGTGCCTGGAGGCCAGGACTGGGCCCCCAAGAGACCCAGTACTTC. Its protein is CAWRPGLGPQETQYF. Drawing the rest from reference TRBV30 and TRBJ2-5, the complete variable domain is SQTIHQWPATLVQPVGSPLSLECTVEGTSNPNLYWYRQAAGRGLQLLFYSVGIGQISSEVPQNLSASRPQDRQFILSSKKLLLSDSGFYLCAWRPGLGPQETQYFGPGTRLLVL.

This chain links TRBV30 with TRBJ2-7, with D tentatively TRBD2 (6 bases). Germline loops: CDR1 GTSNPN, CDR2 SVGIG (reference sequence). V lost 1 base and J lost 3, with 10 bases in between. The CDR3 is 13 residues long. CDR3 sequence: CAWSAGTDYEQYF. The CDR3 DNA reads TGTGCCTGGAGTGCCGGGACTGACTACGAGCAGTACTTC.